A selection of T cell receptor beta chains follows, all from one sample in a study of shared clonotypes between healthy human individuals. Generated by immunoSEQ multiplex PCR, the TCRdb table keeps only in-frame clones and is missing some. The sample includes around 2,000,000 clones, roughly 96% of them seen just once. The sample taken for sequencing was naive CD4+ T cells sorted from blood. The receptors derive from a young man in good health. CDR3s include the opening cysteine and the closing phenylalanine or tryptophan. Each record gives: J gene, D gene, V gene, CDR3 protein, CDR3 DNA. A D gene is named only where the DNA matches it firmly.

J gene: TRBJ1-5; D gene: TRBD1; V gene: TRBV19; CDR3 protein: CASSRPVDRVQGGNQPQHF; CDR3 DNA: TGTGCCAGTAGCCGCCCAGTCGACAGGGTTCAAGGTGGCAATCAGCCCCAGCATTTT
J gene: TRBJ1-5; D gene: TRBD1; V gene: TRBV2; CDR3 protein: CASTGGDRGPLSNQPQHF; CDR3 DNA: TGTGCCAGCACCGGGGGGGACAGGGGGCCCCTGAGCAATCAGCCCCAGCATTTT
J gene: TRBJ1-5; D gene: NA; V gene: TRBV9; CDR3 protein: CASSLGRADVSNQPQHF; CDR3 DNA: TGTGCCAGCAGCCTCGGGAGGGCCGACGTTAGCAATCAGCCCCAGCATTTT
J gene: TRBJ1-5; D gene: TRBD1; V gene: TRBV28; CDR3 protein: CASSFSGTGSQPQHF; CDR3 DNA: TGTGCCAGCAGTTTTAGTGGGACAGGGAGTCAGCCCCAGCATTTT
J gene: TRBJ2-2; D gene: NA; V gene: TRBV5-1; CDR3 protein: CASSLGLANTGELFF; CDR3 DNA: TGCGCCAGCAGCTTGGGTCTAGCGAACACCGGGGAGCTGTTTTTT
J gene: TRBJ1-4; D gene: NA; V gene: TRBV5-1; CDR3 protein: CASSFVPRANRDFNEKLFF; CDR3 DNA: TGCGCCAGCAGCTTCGTTCCAAGGGCTAACAGGGATTTTAATGAAAAACTGTTTTTT
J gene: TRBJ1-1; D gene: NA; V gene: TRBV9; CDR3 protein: CASSRGQNTEAFF; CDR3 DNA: TGTGCCAGCAGCCGAGGTCAGAACACTGAAGCTTTCTTT
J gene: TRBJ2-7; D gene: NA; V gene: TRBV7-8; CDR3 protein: CASSPRVGQYEQYF; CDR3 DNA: TGTGCCAGCAGCCCCCGGGTGGGTCAGTACGAGCAGTACTTC
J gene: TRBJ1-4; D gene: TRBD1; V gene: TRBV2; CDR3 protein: CAARTGPNEKLFF; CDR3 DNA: TGTGCCGCGAGGACAGGGCCTAATGAAAAACTGTTTTTT
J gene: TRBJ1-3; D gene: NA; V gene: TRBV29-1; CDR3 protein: CSVSPGRTNTIYF; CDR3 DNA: TGCAGCGTTTCCCCGGGTAGGACAAACACCATATATTTT
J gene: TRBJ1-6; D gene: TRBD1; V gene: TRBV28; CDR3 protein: CASRPRQGQNSPLHF; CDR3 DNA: TGTGCCAGCAGACCCCGACAGGGGCAAAATTCACCCCTCCACTTT
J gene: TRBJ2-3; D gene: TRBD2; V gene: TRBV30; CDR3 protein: CAWSFVRTSGSTDTQYF; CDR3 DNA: TGTGCCTGGAGCTTTGTCCGGACTAGCGGGAGCACAGATACGCAGTATTTT
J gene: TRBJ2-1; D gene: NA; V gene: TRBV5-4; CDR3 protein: CASSPQGAGSMDEQFF; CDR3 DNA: TGTGCCAGCAGCCCCCAGGGCGCAGGGAGTATGGATGAGCAGTTCTTC